A single sample is the source of the 2 T cell receptor beta chains below, sequenced in a study of blood T cell repertoires in COVID-19. Sequencing used immunoSEQ multiplex PCR; TCRdb keeps in-frame clones, though not all of them. The sample contains around 200,000 clones, roughly four fifths of which appear only once. The sample was peripheral blood. The receptors were gathered from a man over 45 with active or convalescent COVID-19.

The CDR3 region has the DNA TGTGCCAGCAGCCAAGCTGGACAGCCAGGGCAGTACTTC. Translating it yields CASSQAGQPGQYF. The rearrangement joins TRBV3-1 (or the pseudogene TRBV3-2) to TRBJ2-7, with a weak D call TRBD1 (6 bases). Germline-derived CDR1 and CDR2 are LGHDT and YNNKEL (reference sequence). With 1 base removed from V and 9 bases from J, the gap between germline ends came to 13 bases. This CDR3 spans 13 amino acids.

This chain joins TRBV6-6 and TRBJ2-7; D perhaps matches TRBD1 (5 bases). CDR1 and CDR2 (germline): MNHNY, SVGAGI (reference sequence). Trimming stripped 11 bases from V and 3 bases from J, with 14 bases between. The CDR3 totals 12 residues. CDR3 region: CAAMGLNYEQYF. As DNA, the CDR3 is TGTGCCGCCATGGGGCTCAACTACGAGCAGTACTTC.